The 6 T cell receptor beta chains below were found in one sample sequenced in a study of cytomegalovirus exposure and HLA in healthy donors. PCR involved 60 Vbeta and 13 Jbeta primers. The table came from immunoSEQ multiplex PCR; TCRdb's copy has only in-frame clones and leaves some out. The table includes some 150,000 clones, roughly three quarters detected once. The sequenced sample was PBMCs. Receptors were obtained from a man in his sixties in good health and CMV-seronegative.

The sample holds a few counts of this clone. The chain employs TRBV6-4 and TRBJ2-1; 11 positions agree with TRBD2. Germline assignment: CDR1 MRHNA and CDR2 SNTAGT. The CDR3 covers 16 residues. The junction had 3 bases not matched to a gene; V was cut back by 2 bases and J by 3 bases. The CDR3 DNA reads TGTGCCAGCAGTGACACAACTAGCGGGAGCTACAATGAGCAGTTCTTC. It yields the protein CASSDTTSGSYNEQFF.

CDR3 bases: TGTGCCAGCAGCGTAAGGGCGGGAGGGTACGATGAGCAGTTCTTC. It specifies CASSVRAGGYDEQFF. The rearrangement uses TRBV9 and TRBJ2-1; 9 bases fit TRBD2. CDR1 and CDR2 (germline): SGDLS, YYNGEE. This CDR3 region has 15 residues. The V gene end was trimmed by 1 base and the J gene end by 8 bases; junction bases not matched to a gene: 7.

V and J are TRBV6-4 and TRBJ2-5, with D tentatively TRBD2 (6 bases). In germline, CDR1 is MRHNA, CDR2 SNTAGT. The CDR3 covers 13 residues. Trimming left V 6 bases short and J 5 bases short, with 13 bases between. The CDR3 DNA reads TGTGCCAGCAGCGTAGCGGAGAGGGAGACCCAGTACTTC. Translating gives CASSVAERETQYF.

The rearrangement joins TRBV9 to TRBJ2-1; TRBD2 matches at 8 bases. The V gene's germline CDR1 is SGDLS and CDR2 YYNGEE. The V gene end was trimmed by 0 bases and the J gene end by 4 bases; junction bases not matched to a gene: 6. This CDR3 spans 16 amino acids. This chain's CDR3 is CASSVGASGYYNEQFF. CDR3 nucleotides: TGTGCCAGCAGCGTAGGCGCTAGCGGGTATTACAATGAGCAGTTCTTC.

The V gene is TRBV29-1, the J gene TRBJ1-2; 7 nucleotides agree with TRBD1. J lost 7 bases, V lost 4 bases, and 9 bases had no gene match. The germline CDR1 and CDR2 sequences are SQVTM and ANQGSEA. The CDR3 is 13 residues long. CDR3 protein: CSVGQGVYVGYTF. Here the CDR3 DNA reads TGCAGCGTTGGACAGGGAGTCTATGTTGGCTACACCTTC.

The rearrangement uses TRBV6-4 and TRBJ2-5; a possible D gene is TRBD1 (5 bases). CDR1 is MRHNA and CDR2 is SNTAGT in the germline V gene. The V end was cut by 2 bases, the J end by 2 bases, with 12 bases between. The CDR3 is made up of 15 amino acids. CDR3 protein: CASSDNTYRQETQYF. The DNA for the CDR3 is TGTGCCAGCAGTGACAATACCTACAGGCAAGAGACCCAGTACTTC.